The 32 T cell receptor beta chains below come from one sample, sequenced in a study of cytomegalovirus exposure and HLA in healthy donors. Sequencing was performed with immunoSEQ multiplex PCR; in TCRdb, only in-frame clones are kept and a portion is missing. The sample includes over 100,000 clones, less than 95% of them seen just once. The sequenced sample was PBMCs. The source of these receptors is a woman under 30 in good health and CMV-seronegative.

The chain joins TRBV7-8 to TRBJ1-1; a possible D gene is TRBD1 (5 bases). The CDR3 is 13 residues long. Trimming removed 5 bases at V and 4 bases at J, with 11 bases between. Germline CDR1 and CDR2: SGHVS and FQNEAQ. The CDR3 nucleotides read TGTGCCAGCAGCCCCCCGGGGGGCACTGAAGCTTTCTTT. It yields the protein CASSPPGGTEAFF.

This chain joins TRBV2 and TRBJ2-2, with D unresolved. The CDR3 covers 13 residues. Germline V gene lookup returns CDR1 SNHLY and CDR2 FYNNEI. V was pared by 8 bases and J by 0 bases, with 7 bases between. The CDR3 region has the DNA TGTGCCAGCCAACCTACGAACACCGGGGAGCTGTTTTTT. This translates into CASQPTNTGELFF.

A note on this clone: The same CDR3 is also encoded by other DNA sequences in this sample. V is TRBV5-6 and J is TRBJ2-7; 11 positions agree with TRBD1. This CDR3 comprises 14 residues. Losses at the gene ends were 4 bases for V and 2 bases for J; bases not matched to a gene: 2. Germline assignment: CDR1 SGHDT and CDR2 YYEEEE. This CDR3 reads CASSLGQGAYEQYF. DNA for the CDR3: TGTGCCAGCAGCCTGGGACAGGGGGCCTACGAGCAGTACTTC.

V is TRBV5-4 and J is TRBJ2-5; 9 bases are shared with TRBD2. Germline V gene sequence: CDR1 SGHNT, CDR2 YYREEE (reference sequence). Unmatched junction bases numbered 7, after V lost 4 bases and J lost 3 bases. CDR3 length: 15 amino acids. The CDR3 region is CASSHRLAGEETQYF. The CDR3 DNA sequence: TGTGCCAGCAGCCACCGCTTAGCGGGAGAAGAGACCCAGTACTTC.

The J gene is TRBJ2-2, the V gene TRBV10-2; maybe TRBD1 (5 bases). Germline V gene data show CDR1 as WSHSY and CDR2 as SAAADI. The CDR3 is 13 residues long. The V end lost 10 bases, the J end lost 8 bases, and 17 bases lay between the germline ends. In DNA, the CDR3 is TGCGCCACCGCAGTAGGGGTCGCTGGGGAGCTGTTTTTT. This gives the protein CATAVGVAGELFF.

J is TRBJ1-4 and V is TRBV7-6; 7 nucleotides line up with TRBD1. With V trimmed by 2 bases and J by 5 bases, 8 bases remained unmatched. CDR1 and CDR2 from the germline V gene are SGHVS and FNYEAQ. The CDR3 is 16 amino acids. The CDR3 DNA follows: TGTGCCAGCAGCTTATACCAGGGACAGAAAAATGAAAAACTGTTTTTT. Protein product: CASSLYQGQKNEKLFF.

The V gene is TRBV7-2, the J gene TRBJ2-1; TRBD2 agrees at 10 bases. The CDR3 is made up of 15 amino acids. Germline V gene data show CDR1 as SGHTA and CDR2 as FQGNSA. V lost 3 bases and J lost 7; bases outside the gene matches: 6. CDR3 amino acids: CASSFLAGVSNEQFF. In nucleotides, the CDR3 is TGTGCCAGCAGCTTTCTAGCGGGAGTATCGAATGAGCAGTTCTTC.

The J gene is TRBJ2-1, the V gene TRBV27, with 7 bases matching TRBD2. V was pared by 2 bases and J by 2 bases, with 6 bases of the junction left unmatched. CDR1 and CDR2 from the germline V gene are MNHEY and SMNVEV (reference sequence). The CDR3 is 16 amino acids. The CDR3 nucleotides are TGTGCCAGCAGTTTAGTCTCGGCGGGAGCCTACAATGAGCAGTTCTTC. Protein: CASSLVSAGAYNEQFF.

The sample holds one count of this clone. CDR3 protein: CASSLSGGAGTGELFF. The CDR3 nucleotides read TGTGCCAGCAGCCTGAGCGGGGGGGCGGGCACCGGGGAGCTGTTTTTT. The V gene is TRBV9, the J gene TRBJ2-2; 10 nucleotides align to TRBD2. The CDR3 length is 16 residues. Per the germline V gene, CDR1 is SGDLS and CDR2 is YYNGEE. V was pared by 4 bases and J by 4 bases, with 7 bases of the junction left unmatched.

The chain combines TRBV2 with TRBJ1-1; tentatively, D is TRBD1 (5 bases). Germline assignment: CDR1 SNHLY and CDR2 FYNNEI. The CDR3 length is 15 residues. V lost 7 bases and J lost 4, with 19 bases in between. CDR3 DNA sequence: TGTGCCAGCAATCCCCAGGGTTTGGGTAGCACTGAAGCTTTCTTT. Translating it yields CASNPQGLGSTEAFF.

This chain joins TRBV5-1 and TRBJ1-6, with no clear D. Germline V gene sequence: CDR1 SGHRS, CDR2 YFSETQ. Trimming took 0 bases from V and 6 from J, leaving 10 bases between them. The CDR3 is 15 residues long. CDR3 sequence reads: CASSLGEVGNSPLHF. CDR3 nucleotide sequence: TGCGCCAGCAGCTTGGGCGAAGTTGGTAATTCACCCCTCCACTTT.

The chain employs TRBV25-1 and TRBJ2-3; TRBD2 matches 8 bases. Losses at the gene ends were 6 bases for V and 2 bases for J; bases not matched to a gene: 7. The length of the CDR3 is 15 residues. Germline CDR1 MGHDK, CDR2 SYGVNS. The CDR3: CASRYSGDYTDTQYF. As DNA, the CDR3 is TGTGCCAGCAGGTATAGCGGGGACTACACAGATACGCAGTATTTT.

For the CDR3, the DNA is TGTGCCAGCAGTTCTAGCGGGGCCGGGGACAATGAGCAGTTCTTC. This encodes CASSSSGAGDNEQFF. This chain joins TRBV28 and TRBJ2-1; 9 bases line up with TRBD2. The CDR3 loop spans 15 amino acids. V gave up 4 bases and J gave up 5 bases; unmatched junction bases: 6. The germline V gene has CDR1 MDHEN and CDR2 SYDVKM.

The chain recombines TRBV9 with TRBJ2-5; D may be TRBD2 (6 bases). The germline gives CDR1 SGDLS, CDR2 YYNGEE. CDR3 length: 16 amino acids. Trimming took 4 bases from V and 2 from J, leaving 18 bases between them. CDR3 sequence reads: CASSLGEAVGQETQYF. The CDR3 nucleotides read TGTGCCAGCAGCTTAGGGGAGGCGGTGGGGCAAGAGACCCAGTACTTC. Supplemented by reference TRBV9 and TRBJ2-5, the full variable domain reads DSGVTQTPKHLITATGQRVTLRCSPRSGDLSVYWYQQSLDQGLQFLIQYYNGEERAKGNILERFSAQQFPDLHSELNLSSLELGDSALYFCASSLGEAVGQETQYFGPGTRLLVL.

The rearrangement links TRBV13 to TRBJ1-1, with D unclear. CDR1 and CDR2 (germline): PRHDT, FYEKMQ (reference sequence). This CDR3 has 13 residues. V was shortened by 4 bases and J by 2 bases, with 8 bases between the two germline ends. The CDR3 loop reads CASSSQPNTEAFF. The CDR3, as DNA: TGTGCCAGCAGCTCACAGCCTAACACTGAAGCTTTCTTT.

The gene calls are TRBV7-2 and TRBJ1-2; a weak D match, TRBD1 (5 bases). Germline lookup yields CDR1 SGHTA and CDR2 FQGNSA. The V end lost 2 bases, the J end lost 6 bases, and 13 bases lay between the germline ends. The CDR3 is 14 amino acids. CDR3 DNA sequence: TGTGCCAGCAGCTTAAGGCAGGGCTTGGATGGCTACACCTTC. Translation gives CASSLRQGLDGYTF.

The chain joins TRBV7-9 to TRBJ1-4; D is uncertain. The germline V and J ends were trimmed by 2 bases and 0 bases, with 7 bases remaining between them. This CDR3 spans 15 amino acids. CDR1 and CDR2 from the germline V gene are SEHNR and FQNEAQ (reference sequence). The CDR3 here is CASSLRDSTNEKLFF. In DNA, the CDR3 is TGTGCCAGCAGCTTAAGAGACTCAACTAATGAAAAACTGTTTTTT.

This clone came up a few times. The chain uses TRBV6-6 and TRBJ2-1; 9 positions match TRBD2. Germline V CDR1 and CDR2: MNHNY, SVGAGI (reference sequence). V was clipped by 5 bases and J by 0 bases; unmatched bases: 5. The CDR3 spans 16 residues. The CDR3 DNA sequence: TGTGCCAGCAGTCACCTTAGCGGGAGCTCCTACAATGAGCAGTTCTTC. The encoded protein is CASSHLSGSSYNEQFF.

The CDR3 loop is CASSLAGGIETQYF. The CDR3 nucleotides are TGCGCCAGCAGCCTCGCCGGGGGGATAGAGACCCAGTACTTC. V and J are TRBV4-1 and TRBJ2-5; 7 nucleotides match TRBD2. Unmatched junction bases numbered 6, after V lost 4 bases and J lost 4 bases. There are 14 residues in the CDR3. Per the germline V gene, CDR1 is MGHRA and CDR2 is YSYEKL.

CDR3 amino acids: CASSQMENSPLHF. The CDR3 bases are TGCGCCAGCAGCCAGATGGAGAATTCACCCCTCCACTTT. The rearrangement joins TRBV4-3 to TRBJ1-6; D remains unclear. Germline CDR1 reads LGHNA; CDR2 reads YSLEER. V was pared by 3 bases and J by 7 bases, with 7 bases between. This CDR3 is 13 amino acids long.

CDR3 coding DNA: TGTGCCAGCAGCTTACTCCCCTACGAGCAGTACTTC. Translation gives CASSLLPYEQYF. The J gene is TRBJ2-7, the V gene TRBV11-2; D is unclear. The CDR3 has 12 amino acids. The V gene's germline CDR1 is SGHAT and CDR2 FQNNGV. With 2 bases removed from V and 2 bases from J, the gap between germline ends came to 4 bases.

The chain has TRBV5-1 and TRBJ2-1; the match to TRBD1 covers 7 bases. V was clipped by 0 bases and J by 2 bases; unmatched bases: 2. CDR1 is SGHRS, CDR2 YFSETQ, per germline. CDR3 length: 15 amino acids. The CDR3 region has the DNA TGCGCCAGCAGCTTGGGACAGGGTCCCTACAATGAGCAGTTCTTC. This encodes CASSLGQGPYNEQFF.

The chain carries TRBV25-1 and TRBJ1-1; TRBD1 aligns across 11 bases. The V segment lost 5 bases and the J segment 6 bases; nucleotides outside the gene matches: 2. The CDR3 is made up of 13 amino acids. CDR1 is MGHDK, CDR2 SYGVNS, per germline. This CDR3 reads CASSPGQGAEAFF. DNA of the CDR3: TGTGCCAGCAGTCCGGGACAGGGGGCTGAAGCTTTCTTT.

This clone is a singleton in its sample. The CDR3 protein is CASSEGHPYEQYF. The CDR3 DNA reads TGCGCCAGCAGCGAGGGCCATCCCTACGAGCAGTACTTC. The chain recombines TRBV5-1 with TRBJ2-7; D is possibly TRBD2 (5 bases). Germline V lookup: CDR1 SGHRS, CDR2 YFSETQ. V was cut by 4 bases and J by 2 bases, with 10 bases left in between. The CDR3 covers 13 residues.

This clone showed up just once. The V gene is TRBV19, the J gene TRBJ1-2, with D unresolved. V lost 7 bases to trimming and J lost 5 bases, with 14 bases between them. The CDR3 consists of 13 residues. Germline V CDR1 and CDR2: LNHDA, SQIVND (reference sequence). This CDR3 is CASTGEPVYGYTF. For the CDR3, the DNA is TGTGCCAGTACCGGGGAACCGGTATATGGCTACACCTTC.

This rearrangement joins TRBV16 to TRBJ2-3; TRBD2 agrees at 7 bases. With V trimmed by 0 bases and J by 1 base, 4 bases remained unmatched. CDR1 is KGHSY, CDR2 FQNENV, per germline. The CDR3 has 16 residues. In DNA, the CDR3 is TGTGCCAGCAGCCAATCTTCCAGCGGGGGCACAGATACGCAGTATTTT. Its protein is CASSQSSSGGTDTQYF. The variable domain in full, with the rest retrieved from reference TRBV16 and TRBJ2-3, is GEEVAQTPKHLVRGEGQKAKLYCAPIKGHSYVFWYQQVLKNEFKFLISFQNENVFDETGMPKERFSAKCLPNSPCSLEIQATKLEDSAVYFCASSQSSSGGTDTQYFGPGTRLTVL.

V is TRBV5-1 and J is TRBJ2-2; D not resolved. There are 14 residues in the CDR3. Germline assignment: CDR1 SGHRS and CDR2 YFSETQ. V lost 2 bases and J 3 bases, leaving 8 bases between the germline ends. The CDR3 protein is CASSFESYTGELFF. The CDR3 DNA follows: TGCGCCAGCAGCTTCGAAAGCTACACCGGGGAGCTGTTTTTT. Looking up the rest from reference TRBV5-1 and TRBJ2-2 gives the full variable domain: KAGVTQTPRYLIKTRGQQVTLSCSPISGHRSVSWYQQTPGQGLQFLFEYFSETQRNKGNFPGRFSGRQFSNSRSEMNVSTLELGDSALYLCASSFESYTGELFFGEGSRLTVL.

CDR3 coding DNA: TGCGCCAGCAGCCCGATCGCGGCGGACACTGAAGCTTTCTTT. Its translation is CASSPIAADTEAFF. The chain combines TRBV5-1 with TRBJ1-1; D not resolved. Germline V gene data show CDR1 as SGHRS and CDR2 as YFSETQ. There are 14 residues in the CDR3. The germline V and J ends were trimmed by 4 bases and 3 bases, with 13 bases remaining between them.

The J gene is TRBJ2-7, the V gene TRBV5-5; D gene uncertain. Trimming removed 3 bases at V and 3 bases at J, with 4 bases between. The germline V gene has CDR1 SGHKS and CDR2 YYEKEE (reference sequence). The CDR3 sequence is 11 residues long. The CDR3 DNA sequence: TGTGCCAGCAGCTCTAGCTACGAGCAGTACTTC. Translation gives CASSSSYEQYF. The variable domain in full, completed from reference TRBV5-5 and TRBJ2-7, reads DAGVTQSPTHLIKTRGQQVTLRCSPISGHKSVSWYQQVLGQGPQFIFQYYEKEERGRGNFPDRFSARQFPNYSSELNVNALLLGDSALYLCASSSSYEQYFGPGTRLTVT.

The chain employs TRBV30 and TRBJ2-7; 7 bases match TRBD2. CDR1 and CDR2 from the germline V gene are GTSNPN and SVGIG (reference sequence). V shed 1 base and J 6 bases; nucleotides not matched to a gene: 6. This CDR3 is 13 amino acids long. The CDR3 sequence is CAWSELAEAEQYF. For the CDR3, the DNA is TGTGCCTGGAGTGAGCTAGCGGAGGCCGAGCAGTACTTC.

This clone was seen only a few times. The V call is TRBV9, the J call TRBJ2-5, with TRBD1 matching over 9 bases. This CDR3 is built from 16 residues. The germline CDR1 and CDR2 sequences are SGDLS and YYNGEE. Trimming cost V 0 bases and J 1 base; bases outside gene matches: 4. The CDR3 nucleotides read TGTGCCAGCAGCGTAGATGGGACAGGGACCCAAGAGACCCAGTACTTC. This sequence encodes CASSVDGTGTQETQYF.

This rearrangement joins TRBV9 to TRBJ2-3; D not certain. The germline CDR1 and CDR2 sequences are SGDLS and YYNGEE. This CDR3 contains 12 residues. V lost 4 bases, J lost 6 bases, and 9 bases lay in between. CDR3 protein: CASSSFGDTQYF. The CDR3 DNA sequence: TGTGCCAGCAGCTCCTTCGGGGATACGCAGTATTTT.